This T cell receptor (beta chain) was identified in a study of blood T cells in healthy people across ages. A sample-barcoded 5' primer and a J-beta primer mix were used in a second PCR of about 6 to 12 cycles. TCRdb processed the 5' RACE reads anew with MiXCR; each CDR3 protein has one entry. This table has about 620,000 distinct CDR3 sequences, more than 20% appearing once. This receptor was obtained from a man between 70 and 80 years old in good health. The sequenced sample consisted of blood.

This CDR3 reads CSARDPAGVGNEQFF. The CDR3 nucleotides read TGCAGTGCTAGAGATCCCGCGGGAGTTGGCAATGAGCAGTTCTTC. The V and J genes are TRBV20-1 and TRBJ2-1, with TRBD2 matching 7 bases. Germline CDR1 reads DFQATT; CDR2 reads SNEGSKA (reference sequence). V dropped 0 bases and J dropped 6; count of bases not matched to a gene: 8. This CDR3 region has 15 residues.